This T cell receptor beta chain is drawn from a study of T cells in Graves' hyperthyroidism and ophthalmopathy. This CDR3 spans 14 amino acids. The germline V gene has CDR1 MGHRA and CDR2 YSYEKL. Trimming took 0 bases from V and 7 from J, leaving 12 bases between them. Used for diagnoses were clinical symptoms, serum thyroxine and TRAb, thyroid ultrasound and orbital computed tomography. TCR beta CDR3 region amplification was performed from RNA transcripts. The HTBI primer set served for first-round RT-PCR of the TCR CDR3. TCRdb called the multiplex PCR reads again in MiXCR, with one record for every CDR3 protein. The table records hundreds of thousands of distinct CDR3 sequences, 15% to 20% of them present only once.

The V gene is TRBV4-1, the J gene TRBJ2-5; D is unresolved. Sequencing was performed on blood. This TCR came from a woman in her forties with Graves' ophthalmopathy. The CDR3 sequence is CASSQDHSLGTQYF. In DNA form, the CDR3 reads TGCGCCAGCAGCCAAGATCACTCCTTAGGGACCCAGTACTTC.